Listed here are 25 T cell receptor beta chains from one sample, sequenced in a study of blood T cell repertoires in COVID-19. The data were produced by immunoSEQ multiplex PCR, yet TCRdb's version contains in-frame clones alone and is incomplete. The repertoire holds 100,000 or so clones, with roughly 82% as singletons. Source material: peripheral blood. All receptors come from a man aged 70 or older with active or convalescent COVID-19.

This chain joins TRBV2 and TRBJ1-5; tentative D call: TRBD1 (6 bases). V was cut by 7 bases and J by 0 bases, with 16 bases left in between. CDR3 size: 16 residues. CDR1 is SNHLY, CDR2 FYNNEI, per germline. The CDR3 region has the DNA TGTGCCAGCAAAGGCCTGGACAGACCTAGCAATCAGCCCCAGCATTTT. Translating gives CASKGLDRPSNQPQHF. Based on the CDR3 plus reference TRBV2 and TRBJ1-5, the full variable domain is EPEVTQTPSHQVTQMGQEVILRCVPISNHLYFYWYRQILGQKVEFLVSFYNNEISEKSEIFDDQFSVERPDGSNFTLKIRSTKLEDSAMYFCASKGLDRPSNQPQHFGDGTRLSIL.

The gene calls are TRBV5-1 and TRBJ1-2, with 9 positions matching TRBD1. The CDR3 length is 16 residues. The J segment lost 2 bases and the V segment lost 0 bases, leaving 5 bases of the junction unmatched. Germline V gene data show CDR1 as SGHRS and CDR2 as YFSETQ. The CDR3 nucleotides are TGCGCCAGCAGCTTGGAGGGACAGGGATTCAACTATGGCTACACCTTC. It codes for CASSLEGQGFNYGYTF.

The chain couples TRBV6-5 to TRBJ2-1; a weak D match, TRBD1 (6 bases). This CDR3 is built from 16 residues. Trimming removed 1 base from V and 0 bases from J, with 10 bases in between. Germline assignment: CDR1 MNHEY and CDR2 SVGAGI. For the CDR3, the DNA is TGTGCCAGCAGTTACTTAGGGGGAAGCTCCTACAATGAGCAGTTCTTC. Encoded protein: CASSYLGGSSYNEQFF.

This clone was seen a few times. The gene calls are TRBV10-1 and TRBJ1-6; 8 bases map to TRBD1. The CDR3 totals 16 residues. V trimming: 4 bases; J trimming: 5 bases; junction bases outside the gene matches: 7. Germline V gene sequence: CDR1 WNHNN, CDR2 SYGVQD (reference sequence). The chain's CDR3 is CASSGRTGSNNSPLHF. The DNA of the CDR3 is TGCGCCAGCAGTGGCCGGACAGGGTCTAATAATTCACCCCTCCACTTT.

In its sample, this clone was seen many times. The chain recombines TRBV11-2 with TRBJ2-7, with D unresolved. Per the germline V gene, CDR1 is SGHAT and CDR2 is FQNNGV. The length of the CDR3 is 12 residues. V lost 3 bases and J lost 3, with 6 bases in between. In DNA, the CDR3 is TGTGCCAGCAGCTTGCTCTACTACGAGCAGTACTTC. Amino acid sequence: CASSLLYYEQYF.

The gene calls are TRBV10-2 and TRBJ2-4; D not certain. CDR1 and CDR2 (germline): WSHSY, SAAADI. With 7 bases removed from V and 0 bases from J, the gap between germline ends came to 19 bases. This CDR3 contains 17 residues. In DNA, the CDR3 is TGCGCCAGCAAGGCTCTCGGAGCGAACCTAGCCAAAAACATTCAGTACTTC. It is translated as CASKALGANLAKNIQYF.

V usage is TRBV9 and J usage is TRBJ2-2; 10 bases line up with TRBD1. This CDR3 spans 15 amino acids. The germline CDR1 and CDR2 sequences are SGDLS and YYNGEE. V trimming: 5 bases; J trimming: 4 bases; junction bases outside the gene matches: 5. Here the CDR3 DNA reads TGTGCCAGCAGTCCGACAGGGGGCATCACCGGGGAGCTGTTTTTT. Its translation: CASSPTGGITGELFF.

J is TRBJ1-1 and V is TRBV6-4; perhaps TRBD1 as D (5 bases). Trimming removed 1 base from V and 0 bases from J, with 12 bases in between. This CDR3 has 16 amino acids. Germline loops: CDR1 MRHNA, CDR2 SNTAGT. CDR3 sequence (DNA): TGTGCCAGCAGTGACTTGGCTCCACAGGTGAACACTGAAGCTTTCTTT. This gives the protein CASSDLAPQVNTEAFF.

The chain uses TRBV7-2 and TRBJ2-5, with D perhaps matching TRBD2 (6 bases). The CDR3 runs to 14 residues. Germline values: CDR1 SGHTA, CDR2 FQGNSA. V shed 1 base and J shed 5 bases, with 11 bases lying between them. For the CDR3, the DNA is TGTGCCAGCAGCTTAGTTCGGGGGTTTGAGACCCAGTACTTC. Translation: CASSLVRGFETQYF.

For the CDR3, the DNA is TGTGCCAGCAGCTTGGTCCATCAAGTGGTCCAGGAGCAGTTCTTC. This gives the protein CASSLVHQVVQEQFF. This chain links TRBV5-6 with TRBJ2-1, with D hard to call. The CDR3 is made up of 15 amino acids. V lost 0 bases and J lost 10, with 17 bases in between. The germline gives CDR1 SGHDT, CDR2 YYEEEE.

With respect to this clone: Additional DNA sequences in this sample encode the identical CDR3. V usage is TRBV20-1 and J usage is TRBJ1-2, with 7 bases that match TRBD1. Germline-derived CDR1 and CDR2 are DFQATT and SNEGSKA (reference sequence). The CDR3 consists of 11 residues. The J segment lost 5 bases and the V segment lost 3 bases, leaving 0 bases of the junction unmatched. The DNA for the CDR3 is TGCAGTGCTAGGACAGGGTATGGCTACACCTTC. Protein: CSARTGYGYTF.

This sequence joins TRBV5-1 and TRBJ2-7; possibly TRBD1 for D (5 bases). This CDR3 is built from 12 residues. Looked up from germline, CDR1 is SGHRS and CDR2 is YFSETQ. Trimming cost V 2 bases and J 6 bases, with 9 bases left between them. The CDR3 region has the DNA TGCGCCAGCAGCTTAGCAGGGTTCGAGCAGTACTTC. As protein: CASSLAGFEQYF.

This clone occurred once. The chain combines TRBV14 with TRBJ2-3; possibly TRBD2 for D (5 bases). The germline V and J ends were trimmed by 4 bases and 5 bases, with 10 bases remaining between them. Germline CDR1 is SGHDN and CDR2 is FVKESK. The CDR3 contains 13 residues. As DNA, the CDR3 is TGTGCCAGCAGCCCGCGGACTGTAGATACGCAGTATTTT. Its translation is CASSPRTVDTQYF.

The rearrangement joins TRBV20-1 to TRBJ1-5; D gene uncertain. Germline loops: CDR1 DFQATT, CDR2 SNEGSKA (reference sequence). The CDR3 runs 11 residues. V was shortened by 5 bases and J by 11 bases, with 13 bases between the two germline ends. CDR3 DNA sequence: TGCAGTGCTCAGGCCCAACAGACCCAGCATTTT. The encoded protein is CSAQAQQTQHF.

This clone appeared a single time. The chain links TRBV19 to TRBJ2-5; 11 bases are shared with TRBD1. Germline lookup yields CDR1 LNHDA and CDR2 SQIVND (reference sequence). Trimming at V came to 3 bases and at J to 3 bases, leaving 6 bases not matched to a gene. CDR3 size: 16 residues. The CDR3 DNA is TGTGCCAGTAGTATCGGACAGGGGGCGTATAAAGAGACCCAGTACTTC. Translated: CASSIGQGAYKETQYF.

This clone has a single count. Here the CDR3 DNA reads TGTGCCAGCGGCCTTTGGGGGGGTAATGAAAAACTGTTTTTT. This translates into CASGLWGGNEKLFF. The chain uses TRBV11-3 and TRBJ1-4; weak D call: TRBD1 (5 bases). The CDR3 covers 14 residues. Germline lookup yields CDR1 SGHNT and CDR2 YENEEA. Trimming stripped 8 bases from V and 4 bases from J, with 14 bases between.

The CDR3, as DNA: TGTGCCAGCAGCCGACAGGGGGACAGAGAGACCCAGTACTTC. Encoded protein: CASSRQGDRETQYF. This chain connects TRBV4-2 to TRBJ2-5; 9 bases agree with TRBD1. Germline lookup yields CDR1 LGHNA and CDR2 YNFKEQ. CDR3 size: 14 residues. V lost 4 bases, J lost 4 bases, and 4 bases stayed unmatched.

The chain recombines TRBV7-9 with TRBJ1-1, with 7 bases identical to TRBD1. Germline CDR1 SEHNR, CDR2 FQNEAQ (reference sequence). V dropped 1 base and J dropped 3; count of bases not matched to a gene: 2. The CDR3 is 14 residues long. This CDR3 reads CASSLGGGDTEAFF. CDR3 DNA: TGTGCCAGCAGCTTAGGAGGGGGCGACACTGAAGCTTTCTTT.

V is TRBV19 and J is TRBJ1-2; 10 nucleotides agree with TRBD1. Germline V gives CDR1 LNHDA, CDR2 SQIVND (reference sequence). The junction had 4 bases not matched to a gene; V was cut back by 2 bases and J by 4 bases. CDR3 length: 15 amino acids. The CDR3 is CASSIRQGAGYGYTF. For the CDR3, the DNA is TGTGCCAGTAGTATAAGACAGGGGGCTGGCTATGGCTACACCTTC.

The chain uses TRBV6-2 or TRBV6-3 and TRBJ2-7; D is unclear. This CDR3 has 16 residues. Germline V gives CDR1 MNHEY, CDR2 SVGEGT. The germline V and J ends were trimmed by 0 bases and 2 bases, with 14 bases remaining between them. The CDR3 DNA reads as TGTGCCAGCAGTTACTCGCCCGACACGCACACCTACGAGCAGTACTTC. Encoded protein: CASSYSPDTHTYEQYF.

V and J are TRBV5-1 and TRBJ1-4, with 10 nucleotides matching TRBD1. The CDR3 extends over 14 amino acids. The germline CDR1 and CDR2 sequences are SGHRS and YFSETQ. Unmatched junction bases numbered 7, after V lost 7 bases and J lost 7 bases. CDR3 sequence: CASAARTGGEKLFF. The CDR3 nucleotides read TGCGCCAGCGCGGCCCGGACAGGGGGTGAAAAACTGTTTTTT.

The V gene is TRBV27, the J gene TRBJ2-5; maybe TRBD2 (7 bases). Germline CDR1 and CDR2: MNHEY and SMNVEV (reference sequence). The CDR3 is made up of 15 amino acids. Deletions cut 3 bases from V and 5 bases from J, with 16 bases between. The CDR3 DNA is TGTGCCAGCAGTTTGGGAGGGGGAGCTTGGGAGACCCAGTACTTC. Its translation is CASSLGGGAWETQYF.

The chain links TRBV27 to TRBJ2-7, with 10 nucleotides matching TRBD1. The CDR3 length is 16 residues. Germline CDR1 reads MNHEY; CDR2 reads SMNVEV (reference sequence). With V trimmed by 5 bases and J by 7 bases, 14 bases remained unmatched. The CDR3 region is CASSTPGQGTLGEQYF. CDR3 sequence (DNA): TGTGCCAGCAGTACACCGGGACAGGGGACACTTGGAGAGCAGTACTTC.

The chain carries TRBV2 and TRBJ2-2; 10 bases are a match to TRBD1. Germline V gene sequence: CDR1 SNHLY, CDR2 FYNNEI. The V gene end was trimmed by 4 bases and the J gene end by 6 bases; junction bases not matched to a gene: 5. This CDR3 is built from 15 residues. CDR3 in amino acids: CASSARDRGPGELFF. CDR3 bases: TGTGCCAGCAGTGCCCGGGACAGGGGACCCGGGGAGCTGTTTTTT.

The gene calls are TRBV27 and TRBJ2-7; D is possibly TRBD1 (7 bases). Trimming shortened V by 5 bases and J by 0 bases, and 14 bases separated the two germline ends. This CDR3 is 15 amino acids long. The germline V gene encodes CDR1 MNHEY and CDR2 SMNVEV (reference sequence). The CDR3 DNA follows: TGTGCCAGCAGTCGCCAGGGGGGTAGCTCCTACGAGCAGTACTTC. Protein sequence: CASSRQGGSSYEQYF.